This T cell receptor beta chain was observed in a study of T cell responses to AZD1222 COVID-19 vaccine. Study findings and constraints: The number of AZD1222 recipients seropositive at baseline was only five or six. Two AZD1222 administrations were followed by greater Spike-specific TCR breadth and depth.

Both about-4-week and about-12-week second-dose recipients were combined. About this clone: Its antigen is as yet unknown.

TCRdb's copy holds only in-frame clones and misses some; the assay was immunoSEQ multiplex PCR. The sample has about 170,000 clones; around nine tenths are singletons. V was pared by 0 bases and J by 13 bases, with 14 bases between. CDR3 size: 14 residues. Per germline, CDR1 SGHKS and CDR2 YYEKEE (reference sequence). This chain uses TRBV5-5 with TRBJ1-6, with D possibly TRBD1 on 5 matching bases. The receptor was isolated from an adult who received the AZD1222 COVID-19 vaccine. Source: peripheral blood, taken 28 days after the second AZD1222 dose. The CDR3 reads CASSLGSGVGPLHF. Written as DNA, the CDR3 is TGTGCCAGCAGCTTGGGGTCGGGGGTTGGTCCCCTCCACTTT.